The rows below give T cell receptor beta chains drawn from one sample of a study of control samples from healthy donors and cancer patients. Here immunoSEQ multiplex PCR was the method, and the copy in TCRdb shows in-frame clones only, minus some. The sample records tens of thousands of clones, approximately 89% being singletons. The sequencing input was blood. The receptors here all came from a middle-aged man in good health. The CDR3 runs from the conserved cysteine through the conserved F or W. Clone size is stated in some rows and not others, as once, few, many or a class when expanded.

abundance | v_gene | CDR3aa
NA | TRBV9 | CASSTDGLAEAFF
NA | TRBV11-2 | CASSLRTDGELFF
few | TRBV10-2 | CASEGLAGEYNEQFF
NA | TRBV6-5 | CASTRGSQPQHF
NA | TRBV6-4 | CASSESLYGTGGSTEAFF
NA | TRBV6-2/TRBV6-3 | CASSPSGQNLYGYTF
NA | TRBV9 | CASSVARLLSSYNEQFF
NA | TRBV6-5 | CASSYGGRNSGNTIYF
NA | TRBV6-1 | CASSEKRGETQYF
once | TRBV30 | CAWSPGYNSPLHF
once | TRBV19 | CASNRDRGGNQPQHF
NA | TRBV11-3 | CASSLEEPRGTEAFF
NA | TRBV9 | CASSAPTGSPTDTQYF
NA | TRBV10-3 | CAIRGPGAEQPQHF
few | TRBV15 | CATSSSGTAYNEQFF
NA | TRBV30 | CAWARGQFNEQYF
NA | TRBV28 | CASSLEAGNTIYF
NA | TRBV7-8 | CASSLSGPNTEAFF
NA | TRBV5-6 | CASSLESLDRDGYGYTF
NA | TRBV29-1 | CSVDAGGGGYTF
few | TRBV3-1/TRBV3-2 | CASSGGGARSEKLFF
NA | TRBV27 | CASSQTGGGEAFF
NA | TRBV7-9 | CASSPWGSIQYF
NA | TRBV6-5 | CASSLRGGSTDTQYF
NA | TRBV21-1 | CARERGSPLHF
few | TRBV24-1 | CATSDSTKTGGLDNQPQHF
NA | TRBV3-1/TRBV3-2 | CASSQGTGVATEAFF
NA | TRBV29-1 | CSVASVSAGELFF
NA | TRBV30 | CAWSVMRSEQFF
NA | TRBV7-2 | CAGYRTSGGQETQYF
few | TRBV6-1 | CASSEDRGRYGYTF
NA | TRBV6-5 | CASSYPGGSEAFF
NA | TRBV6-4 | CASSDAAGERDTQYF
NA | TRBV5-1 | CASSSLQGWEQYF
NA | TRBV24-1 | CATSDPSGPGDEQFF
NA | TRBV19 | CASSIGTGNYGYTF
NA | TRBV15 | CATSRGEGADYGYTF
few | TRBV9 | CASSPTYGGNTIYF
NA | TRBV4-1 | CASSQSVFKETQYF
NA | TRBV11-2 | CASSPLTGGETQYF
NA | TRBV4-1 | CASSQEAGNEKLFF
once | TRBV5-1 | CASSLAGTNQPQHF
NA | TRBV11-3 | CASSGGTSGDEAFF
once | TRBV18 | CARATGGGGELFF
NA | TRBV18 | CASSPGLRETQYF